This TCR beta chain stems from a study of blood T cell repertoires in COVID-19. Data came from immunoSEQ multiplex PCR; TCRdb stores just in-frame clones and leaves some out. The data show about 210,000 clones, with about 84% seen just once and around 13% held by the top ten. Looked up from germline, CDR1 is LGHDT and CDR2 is YNNKEL (reference sequence). CDR3 length: 11 amino acids. Trimming stripped 11 bases from V and 4 bases from J, with 11 bases between. This clonotype originated in a human donor in a cohort sampled during active COVID-19. The chain links TRBV3-1 (or the pseudogene TRBV3-2) to TRBJ1-1; no firm D call. The material sequenced was peripheral blood. The CDR3 DNA is TGTGCCTCGAGCGGGAGCACTGAAGCTTTCTTT. The encoded protein is CASSGSTEAFF.